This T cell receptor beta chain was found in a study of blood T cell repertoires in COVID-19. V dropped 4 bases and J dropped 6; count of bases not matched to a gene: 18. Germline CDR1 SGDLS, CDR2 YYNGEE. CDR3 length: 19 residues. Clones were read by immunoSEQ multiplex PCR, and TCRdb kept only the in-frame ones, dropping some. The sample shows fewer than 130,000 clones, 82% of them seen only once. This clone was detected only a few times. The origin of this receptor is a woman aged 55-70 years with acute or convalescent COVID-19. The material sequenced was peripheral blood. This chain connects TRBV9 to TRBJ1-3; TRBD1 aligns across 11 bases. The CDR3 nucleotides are TGTGCCAGCAGCCCAATAAGAATCGCGGACAGGGGGCGCGTAAACACCATATATTTT. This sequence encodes CASSPIRIADRGRVNTIYF.